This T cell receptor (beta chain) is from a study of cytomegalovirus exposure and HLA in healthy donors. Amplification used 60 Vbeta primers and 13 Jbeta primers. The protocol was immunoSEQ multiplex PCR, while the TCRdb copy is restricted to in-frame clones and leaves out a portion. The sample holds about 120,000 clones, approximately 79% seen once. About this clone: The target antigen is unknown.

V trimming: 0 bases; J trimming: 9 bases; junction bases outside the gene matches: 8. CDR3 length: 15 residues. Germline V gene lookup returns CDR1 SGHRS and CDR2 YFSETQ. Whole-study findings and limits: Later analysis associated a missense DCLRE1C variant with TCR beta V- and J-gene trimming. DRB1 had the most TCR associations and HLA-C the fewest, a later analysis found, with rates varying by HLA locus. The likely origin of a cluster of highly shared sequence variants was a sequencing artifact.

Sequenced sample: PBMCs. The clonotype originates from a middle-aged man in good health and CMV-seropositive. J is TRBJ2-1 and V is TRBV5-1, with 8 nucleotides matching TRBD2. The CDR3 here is CASSLGGGRSGEQFF. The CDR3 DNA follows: TGCGCCAGCAGCTTGGGTGGCGGGAGGTCCGGTGAGCAGTTCTTC.